This entry describes one T cell receptor beta chain. The antigen is not known. In germline, CDR1 is MNHEY, CDR2 SMNVEV (reference sequence). V dropped 6 bases and J dropped 8 bases, with 25 bases sitting between them. CDR3 length equals 16 residues. A J-beta primer mix and a sample-barcoded 5' primer were used in a second PCR of about 7 to 12 cycles. Using its own MiXCR run on the 5' RACE reads, TCRdb lists one record per CDR3 protein. The data hold 700,000 or so distinct CDR3 sequences, with roughly 20% observed a single time. The entry originates in a study of blood T cells in healthy people across ages. Regarding the study as a whole: No conclusive comparison of naive versus antigen-experienced cells was possible with unsorted PBMCs.

The rearrangement uses TRBV27 and TRBJ1-2, with a weak D call TRBD1 (5 bases). The TCR comes from a man aged 65-85 years in good health. Source material: blood. CDR3 in amino acids: CASRGEIGRDGRGYTF. The CDR3 coding sequence is TGTGCCAGCAGAGGCGAGATAGGACGGGACGGACGGGGCTACACCTTC.